These 20 T cell receptor beta chains came from one sample sequenced in a study of T cells in Graves' hyperthyroidism and ophthalmopathy. Authors of the study amplified TCR beta CDR3 regions from RNA transcripts. The HTBI primer set served for first-round RT-PCR of the TCR CDR3. TCRdb reprocessed the multiplex PCR reads via MiXCR and lists one record per CDR3 protein. This table has over 200,000 distinct CDR3 sequences, roughly 17% appearing once. Source material: blood. The source is a man aged 45-60 years with Graves' hyperthyroidism.

The sample holds many counts of this clonotype. The chain carries TRBV28 and TRBJ2-1, with TRBD1 identical over 8 bases. Germline-derived CDR1 and CDR2 are MDHEN and SYDVKM. The CDR3 has 19 residues. J lost 5 bases, V lost 2 bases, and 17 bases had no gene match. CDR3 sequence: CASSLAGQGYVLSNNEQFF. In DNA form, the CDR3 reads TGTGCCAGCAGTTTAGCAGGACAGGGCTATGTTTTATCTAACAATGAGCAGTTCTTC. Drawing the rest from reference TRBV28 and TRBJ2-1, the complete variable domain is DVKVTQSSRYLVKRTGEKVFLECVQDMDHENMFWYRQDPGLGLRLIYFSYDVKMKEKGDIPEGYSVSREKKERFSLILESASTNQTSMYLCASSLAGQGYVLSNNEQFFGPGTRLTVL.

This clonotype was seen a single time. The chain employs TRBV7-8 and TRBJ1-1; no firm D call. Trimming took 3 bases from V and 5 from J, leaving 7 bases between them. The CDR3 sequence is 12 residues long. Per germline, CDR1 SGHVS and CDR2 FQNEAQ. CDR3 sequence reads: CASSFKGTEAFF. In DNA, the CDR3 is TGTGCCAGCAGCTTCAAGGGAACTGAAGCTTTCTTT.

This clonotype showed up many times. J is TRBJ2-5 and V is TRBV27, with 9 bases aligning to TRBD2. The germline V gene encodes CDR1 MNHEY and CDR2 SMNVEV (reference sequence). Trimming took 5 bases from V and 5 from J; bases not matched to a gene: 9. This CDR3 spans 15 amino acids. The CDR3 region is CASSIQAGGVETQYF. Written as DNA, the CDR3 is TGTGCCAGCAGTATTCAAGCGGGAGGAGTGGAGACCCAGTACTTC.

J is TRBJ2-1 and V is TRBV24-1; 11 bases match TRBD2. With 4 bases clipped from V and 4 bases from J, the junction kept 8 bases outside the gene matches. The CDR3 sequence is 17 residues long. Germline values: CDR1 KGHDR, CDR2 SFDVKD. CDR3 nucleotides: TGTGCCACCAGTGACAATTCAGGGACTAGCGGTTACAATGAGCAGTTCTTC. As protein: CATSDNSGTSGYNEQFF.

There are many counts of this clonotype. This chain connects TRBV20-1 to TRBJ2-1; D could derive from TRBD1 or TRBD2 (6 bases each). Looked up from germline, CDR1 is DFQATT and CDR2 is SNEGSKA (reference sequence). V was trimmed by 3 bases and J by 0 bases, leaving 18 bases between them. This CDR3 spans 17 amino acids. The CDR3 here is CSARVVGGSSSYNEQFF. The CDR3 DNA sequence: TGCAGTGCTAGGGTCGTAGGGGGGTCGAGCTCCTACAATGAGCAGTTCTTC.

Many counts were recorded for this clonotype. The chain recombines TRBV28 with TRBJ2-7; the D is unclear. This CDR3 region has 14 residues. V was pared by 2 bases and J by 0 bases, with 8 bases between. CDR1 and CDR2 from the germline V gene are MDHEN and SYDVKM. CDR3 bases: TGTGCCAGCAGTTTAGGGCAGACCTCCTACGAGCAGTACTTC. Its protein is CASSLGQTSYEQYF.

This clonotype was recorded many times. The rearrangement uses TRBV11-2 and TRBJ2-2, with 12 bases lining up with TRBD2. This CDR3 spans 16 amino acids. The trim removed 1 base at V and 6 bases at J, leaving 3 bases unmatched. The germline V gene encodes CDR1 SGHAT and CDR2 FQNNGV. The CDR3, as DNA: TGTGCCAGCAGCTTAGGTCGACTAGCGGGAGCCGGGGAGCTGTTTTTT. Translating gives CASSLGRLAGAGELFF.

This clonotype was observed at least ten times. The chain combines TRBV6-1 with TRBJ2-2, with 11 bases aligning to TRBD2. The germline CDR1 and CDR2 sequences are MNHNS and SASEGT. The V segment lost 6 bases and the J segment 3 bases; nucleotides outside the gene matches: 0. The length of the CDR3 is 14 residues. CDR3 region: CASRLAGDTGELFF. CDR3 in DNA: TGTGCCAGCAGACTAGCGGGAGACACCGGGGAGCTGTTTTTT.

This clonotype was picked up many times. The chain recombines TRBV6-2 or TRBV6-3 with TRBJ2-3; D unclear. The CDR3 sequence is 12 residues long. Germline lookup yields CDR1 MNHEY and CDR2 SVGEGT. Trimming stripped 0 bases from V and 6 bases from J, with 4 bases between. Here the CDR3 reads CASSYSGDTQYF. The CDR3 DNA follows: TGTGCCAGCAGTTACTCCGGGGATACGCAGTATTTT.

Many counts were recorded for this clonotype. This chain connects TRBV30 to TRBJ1-1; D gene uncertain. In germline, CDR1 is GTSNPN, CDR2 SVGIG (reference sequence). The CDR3 loop spans 14 amino acids. Trimming took 2 bases from V and 1 from J, leaving 11 bases between them. The DNA of the CDR3 is TGTGCCTGGAGTCACCGGGCAGGGAACACTGAAGCTTTCTTT. It encodes CAWSHRAGNTEAFF.

This clonotype has at least ten counts. The chain has TRBV12-3 or TRBV12-4 and TRBJ2-5, with unresolved D. V was cut by 5 bases and J by 4 bases, with 8 bases left in between. The CDR3 totals 12 residues. In nucleotides, the CDR3 is TGTGCCAGCAGTGCCGTAGGAGAGACCCAGTACTTC. As protein: CASSAVGETQYF.

Many counts were recorded for this clonotype. The CDR3 sequence: CGGVEGSSYNSPLHF. In nucleotides, the CDR3 is TGCGGGGGGGTGGAGGGAAGCTCCTATAATTCACCCCTCCACTTT. J is TRBJ1-6 and V is TRBV20-1, with D perhaps matching TRBD1 (5 bases). CDR3 size: 15 residues. The germline CDR1 and CDR2 sequences are DFQATT and SNEGSKA (reference sequence).

This clonotype showed up just a few times. The chain employs TRBV7-8 and TRBJ2-3; TRBD2 matches 8 bases. The V and J ends lost 5 bases and 1 base, in that order; junction bases with no gene match: 5. Germline loops: CDR1 SGHVS, CDR2 FQNEAQ. CDR3 length equals 15 residues. The CDR3 coding sequence is TGTGCCAGCAGCGTAAGCGGGAGAGGCACAGATACGCAGTATTTT. This gives the protein CASSVSGRGTDTQYF.

This clonotype was observed at least ten times. V is TRBV18 and J is TRBJ2-7; possibly TRBD1 for D (5 bases). The CDR3 extends over 15 amino acids. CDR1 KGHSH and CDR2 LQKENI come from the germline V gene. V shed 2 bases and J shed 4 bases, with 15 bases lying between them. The CDR3 protein is CASSPGETAIYEQYF. The CDR3 DNA follows: TGTGCCAGCTCACCAGGAGAGACAGCGATTTACGAGCAGTACTTC.

The table lists this clonotype with many counts. The CDR3 nucleotides are TGTGCCAGCAGTATGGGAGGAGAGACCCAGTACTTC. Its translation: CASSMGGETQYF. The V gene is TRBV25-1, the J gene TRBJ2-5; possibly TRBD2 for D (6 bases). V shed 5 bases and J shed 4 bases, with 8 bases lying between them. The germline V gene encodes CDR1 MGHDK and CDR2 SYGVNS. The CDR3 length is 12 residues.

The rearrangement links TRBV20-1 to TRBJ1-6; tentatively, D is TRBD1 (5 bases). Trimming removed 3 bases at V and 3 bases at J, with 6 bases between. This CDR3 comprises 13 residues. In germline, CDR1 is DFQATT, CDR2 SNEGSKA (reference sequence). The chain's CDR3 is CSASDSYNSPLHF. The CDR3 bases are TGCAGTGCTAGCGACAGCTATAATTCACCCCTCCACTTT.

This clonotype occurred many times. The chain has TRBV11-2 and TRBJ2-3; 10 positions match TRBD2. The germline V gene encodes CDR1 SGHAT and CDR2 FQNNGV. V trimming: 5 bases; J trimming: 6 bases; junction bases outside the gene matches: 14. CDR3 length: 17 amino acids. CDR3 residues: CASSQSRLAGVIDTQYF. CDR3 coding DNA: TGTGCCAGCAGCCAAAGCAGGCTAGCGGGAGTTATTGATACGCAGTATTTT.

This clonotype was seen at least ten times. The chain uses TRBV12-3 or TRBV12-4 and TRBJ1-2, with D possibly being TRBD1 (6 bases). This CDR3 region has 14 residues. Trimming removed 7 bases at V and 5 bases at J, with 17 bases between. The CDR3 here is CASTPSGGAYGYTF. As DNA, the CDR3 is TGTGCCAGCACCCCCTCCGGGGGCGCGTATGGCTACACCTTC.

The chain uses TRBV20-1 and TRBJ2-3; 9 bases match TRBD1. The ends lost 5 bases at V and 1 base at J; junction bases unmatched: 16. CDR1 is DFQATT and CDR2 is SNEGSKA in the germline V gene (reference sequence). CDR3 size: 18 residues. The CDR3 reads CSAHPRDRASIRTDTQYF. In DNA form, the CDR3 reads TGCAGTGCTCATCCACGGGACAGGGCTTCCATTCGCACAGATACGCAGTATTTT.

The rearrangement joins TRBV20-1 to TRBJ2-1; D may be TRBD2 (6 bases). Trimming took off 4 bases at V and 6 bases at J, with 16 bases between the two ends. The V gene's germline CDR1 is DFQATT and CDR2 SNEGSKA (reference sequence). The CDR3 extends over 14 amino acids. The CDR3 loop is CSATGPGGVNEQFF. The DNA for the CDR3 is TGCAGTGCTACCGGTCCCGGGGGAGTCAATGAGCAGTTCTTC.